Each of the 30 T cell receptor beta chains below was sequenced from the same sample in a study of Graves' ophthalmopathy and Graves' hyperthyroidism. The authors amplified TCR beta CDR3 regions, and they did so from RNA transcripts for repertoire sequencing. Amplification began with first-round RT-PCR using HTBI primers, then second-round multiplex PCR was performed. MiXCR, run by TCRdb on the multiplex PCR reads, gives a single entry per CDR3 protein. The sample consists of 150,000 or so distinct CDR3 sequences, about two fifths of them appearing once. The sample taken for sequencing was peripheral blood. These receptors all come from a man younger than 40 with Graves' ophthalmopathy.

The V and J genes are TRBV27 and TRBJ2-5; D possibly corresponds to TRBD1 (6 bases). Trimming shortened V by 7 bases and J by 1 base, and 10 bases separated the two germline ends. The germline CDR1 and CDR2 sequences are MNHEY and SMNVEV (reference sequence). This CDR3 spans 13 amino acids. CDR3 DNA: TGTGCCAGCAATGGACAGCCCCAAGAGACCCAGTACTTC. Its translation: CASNGQPQETQYF.

The chain has TRBV29-1 and TRBJ1-2; TRBD1 agrees at 9 bases. With V trimmed by 5 bases and J by 2 bases, 15 bases remained unmatched. This CDR3 contains 17 residues. Germline assignment: CDR1 SQVTM and CDR2 ANQGSEA. The CDR3 is CSVYPQTTGGSNYGYTF. CDR3 sequence (DNA): TGCAGCGTTTACCCCCAAACGACAGGGGGGTCAAACTATGGCTACACCTTC.

This chain connects TRBV18 to TRBJ1-5, with D tentatively TRBD1 (5 bases). The CDR3 is 13 amino acids. V lost 5 bases and J 2 bases, leaving 7 bases between the germline ends. Germline V gene lookup returns CDR1 KGHSH and CDR2 LQKENI. The DNA for the CDR3 is TGTGCCAGCTCAGTACAGGGCAATCAGCCCCAGCATTTT. The encoded protein is CASSVQGNQPQHF.

Many counts were recorded for this clonotype. The rearrangement joins TRBV9 to TRBJ1-5; perhaps TRBD1 as D (5 bases). The germline V gene encodes CDR1 SGDLS and CDR2 YYNGEE. The CDR3 consists of 15 residues. V lost 3 bases to trimming and J lost 3 bases, with 13 bases between them. This chain's CDR3 is CASSASTGDNQPQHF. CDR3 nucleotide sequence: TGTGCCAGCAGCGCCTCGACGGGGGACAATCAGCCCCAGCATTTT.

Many counts were recorded for this clonotype. The V and J genes are TRBV4-3 and TRBJ1-2; possible D gene TRBD1, 5 bases. V lost 0 bases, J lost 2 bases, and 13 bases lay in between. The length of the CDR3 is 16 residues. In germline, CDR1 is LGHNA, CDR2 YSLEER. The CDR3 DNA follows: TGCGCCAGCAGCCAAGATGTTCGGGCAGGGAACTATGGCTACACCTTC. Protein sequence: CASSQDVRAGNYGYTF.

This clonotype was detected ten times or more. V gene TRBV20-1 combines with J gene TRBJ1-3, with D unresolved. This CDR3 is 13 amino acids long. Germline V gene lookup returns CDR1 DFQATT and CDR2 SNEGSKA (reference sequence). V was clipped by 1 base and J by 4 bases, with 8 bases between them. The CDR3 sequence: CSARAPQGNTIYF. CDR3 DNA sequence: TGCAGTGCTAGAGCGCCTCAGGGAAACACCATATATTTT.

V and J are TRBV6-1 and TRBJ2-4; D possibly matches TRBD1 or TRBD2 (5 bases each). There are 16 residues in the CDR3. The germline V gene encodes CDR1 MNHNS and CDR2 SASEGT. V was trimmed by 5 bases and J by 5 bases, leaving 19 bases between them. DNA for the CDR3: TGTGCCAGCAGTCTAGGGACGCAACCACCTCAAAACATTCAGTACTTC. Translating gives CASSLGTQPPQNIQYF.

This clonotype has at least ten counts. The V gene is TRBV7-2, the J gene TRBJ2-2; D possibly corresponds to TRBD1 (6 bases). The germline V gene encodes CDR1 SGHTA and CDR2 FQGNSA. The CDR3 spans 13 residues. The V and J ends lost 5 bases and 7 bases respectively, with 11 bases between them. CDR3: CASSRTGFGELFF. The DNA of the CDR3 is TGTGCCAGCAGCCGAACAGGGTTCGGGGAGCTGTTTTTT.

Ten or more counts support this clonotype. The chain employs TRBV12-3 or TRBV12-4 and TRBJ1-5; D not resolved. Trimming stripped 1 base from V and 4 bases from J, with 8 bases between. The CDR3 runs 14 residues. The chain's CDR3 is CASSLGTSNQPQHF. For the CDR3, the DNA is TGTGCCAGCAGTTTAGGGACCTCTAATCAGCCCCAGCATTTT.

The rearrangement uses TRBV5-1 and TRBJ2-7; no clear D. The CDR3 is 16 amino acids. Per germline, CDR1 SGHRS and CDR2 YFSETQ. V dropped 0 bases and J dropped 0 bases, with 13 bases sitting between them. The CDR3 is CASSLGGGGISYEQYF. The DNA for the CDR3 is TGCGCCAGCAGCTTGGGAGGTGGCGGCATCTCCTACGAGCAGTACTTC.

In this sample, this clonotype turned up many times. V is TRBV15 and J is TRBJ1-2; D is ambiguous. This CDR3 is built from 12 residues. V shed 0 bases and J shed 5 bases, with 4 bases lying between them. The V gene's germline CDR1 is LNHNV and CDR2 YYDKDF (reference sequence). The CDR3 reads CATSRDAYGYTF. The CDR3 DNA reads TGTGCCACCAGCAGAGACGCTTATGGCTACACCTTC.

This clonotype appeared many times. The CDR3 loop is CASSFEEKLNSPLHF. Here the CDR3 DNA reads TGTGCCAGCAGTTTTGAGGAGAAACTAAATTCACCCCTCCACTTT. The gene calls are TRBV12-3 or TRBV12-4 and TRBJ1-6; D gene unclear. Trimming pared 3 bases from V and 7 bases from J, leaving 13 bases between. CDR3 size: 15 residues.

This clonotype was seen ten or more times. The chain links TRBV7-3 to TRBJ1-1; D may be TRBD1 (5 bases). The CDR3 totals 13 residues. Per the germline V gene, CDR1 is SGHTA and CDR2 is FQGTGA. Between the trimmed V and J ends, which lost 4 bases and 8 bases, there was a span of 14 bases. The CDR3 spells CASSSSWGTEAFF. The CDR3 DNA sequence: TGTGCCAGCAGCTCGTCCTGGGGGACCGAAGCTTTCTTT.

This clonotype was seen repeatedly, ten times or more. J is TRBJ2-2 and V is TRBV6-2 or TRBV6-3; D unresolved. V was trimmed by 5 bases and J by 5 bases, leaving 9 bases between them. Germline CDR1 reads MNHEY; CDR2 reads SVGEGT. The CDR3 is 13 amino acids. CDR3 DNA sequence: TGTGCCAGCAGTACCCCTAATACCGGGGAGCTGTTTTTT. Translating it yields CASSTPNTGELFF.

The rearrangement joins TRBV7-2 to TRBJ1-2; 7 bases map to TRBD1. Unmatched junction bases numbered 4, after V lost 1 base and J lost 5 bases. Germline V lookup: CDR1 SGHTA, CDR2 FQGNSA. The CDR3 spans 14 residues. The CDR3 reads CASSLEGAVYGYTF. In nucleotides, the CDR3 is TGTGCCAGCAGCTTAGAGGGGGCGGTTTATGGCTACACCTTC.

Many counts were recorded for this clonotype. The chain has TRBV4-1 and TRBJ1-1; D not resolved. Trimming cost V 1 base and J 5 bases, with 11 bases left between them. Germline assignment: CDR1 MGHRA and CDR2 YSYEKL. This CDR3 is built from 14 residues. For the CDR3, the DNA is TGCGCCAGCAGCCAAGGAGAGGTTGGGACTGAAGCTTTCTTT. Amino acids: CASSQGEVGTEAFF.

This chain joins TRBV7-9 and TRBJ2-5; 7 bases are shared with TRBD1. Germline V CDR1 and CDR2: SEHNR, FQNEAQ (reference sequence). After removal of 7 bases from V and 2 bases from J, the junction contained 10 bases not matched to a gene. This CDR3 comprises 15 residues. The CDR3 loop reads CASNVNRDRQETQYF. The CDR3 bases are TGTGCCAGCAACGTAAACCGGGACAGACAAGAGACCCAGTACTTC.

This clonotype came up many times. The gene calls are TRBV27 and TRBJ2-3; TRBD2 aligns across 10 bases. The CDR3 runs 19 residues. Per the germline V gene, CDR1 is MNHEY and CDR2 is SMNVEV (reference sequence). The V and J ends lost 7 bases and 7 bases, in that order; junction bases with no gene match: 23. The CDR3 loop is CASNSLAGEGGALGYTQYF. For the CDR3, the DNA is TGTGCCAGCAATTCCCTAGCGGGAGAAGGGGGCGCATTAGGATATACGCAGTATTTT.

This clonotype was recorded many times. This sequence joins TRBV30 and TRBJ1-2, with TRBD1 identical over 10 bases. CDR3 length equals 17 residues. With 8 bases clipped from V and 3 bases from J, the junction kept 18 bases outside the gene matches. Germline CDR1 GTSNPN, CDR2 SVGIG (reference sequence). CDR3 residues: CAQDRGSQTHLDYGYTF. CDR3 in DNA: TGTGCCCAGGACAGGGGGTCCCAAACCCACCTCGACTATGGCTACACCTTC.

This clonotype was detected only a few times. The V call is TRBV7-2, the J call TRBJ2-5, with no clear D. V dropped 4 bases and J dropped 1 base, with 13 bases sitting between them. Germline CDR1 reads SGHTA; CDR2 reads FQGNSA. This CDR3 is 15 amino acids long. The CDR3 reads CASSSAPGFQETQYF. Here the CDR3 DNA reads TGTGCCAGCAGCTCCGCCCCCGGCTTCCAAGAGACCCAGTACTTC.

The rearrangement uses TRBV6-2 or TRBV6-3 and TRBJ2-7; D remains ambiguous. CDR1 and CDR2 (germline): MNHEY, SVGEGT. CDR3 length equals 12 residues. The germline V and J ends were trimmed by 5 bases and 2 bases, with 7 bases remaining between them. The CDR3 loop reads CASSRLTYEQYF. The CDR3 nucleotides are TGTGCCAGCAGTCGATTAACCTACGAGCAGTACTTC.

For this clonotype: One end of the junction varies from germline; a read error may be responsible. The chain has TRBV28 and TRBJ2-5; D perhaps matches TRBD2 (6 bases). This CDR3 region has 15 residues. CDR1 and CDR2 from the germline V gene are MDHEN and SYDVKM. The CDR3 reads CASSFGGLPQETQHF. The CDR3 DNA reads TGTGCCAGCAGTTTTGGGGGACTCCCACAAGAGACCCAGCACTTC.

This rearrangement joins TRBV7-3 to TRBJ2-2; no clear D gene. CDR3 length equals 13 residues. The V end lost 5 bases, the J end lost 2 bases, and 6 bases lay between the germline ends. Per the germline V gene, CDR1 is SGHTA and CDR2 is FQGTGA. The CDR3 DNA sequence: TGTGCCAGCAGCATGACAAACACCGGGGAGCTGTTTTTT. It codes for CASSMTNTGELFF.

This clonotype occurred many times. The gene calls are TRBV24-1 and TRBJ2-2; D gene ambiguous. The length of the CDR3 is 15 residues. Germline lookup yields CDR1 KGHDR and CDR2 SFDVKD. Deletions cut 3 bases from V and 7 bases from J, with 14 bases between. The CDR3 coding sequence is TGTGCCACCAGTGATCCCACAACCCCGCACGGGGAGCTGTTTTTT. Translating gives CATSDPTTPHGELFF.

This clonotype was observed a few times. The chain couples TRBV6-2 or TRBV6-3 to TRBJ2-5; no firm D call. The ends were cut back, 7 bases at V and 2 bases at J, with 17 bases in the middle. Germline loops: CDR1 MNHEY, CDR2 SVGEGT. This CDR3 spans 15 amino acids. This chain's CDR3 is CASNQRADKQETQYF. CDR3 sequence (DNA): TGTGCCAGCAACCAACGGGCAGACAAACAAGAGACCCAGTACTTC.

The chain uses TRBV28 and TRBJ1-5; a possible D gene is TRBD1 (5 bases). Trimming cost V 7 bases and J 6 bases, with 19 bases left between them. This CDR3 spans 15 amino acids. Germline V lookup: CDR1 MDHEN, CDR2 SYDVKM. The DNA for the CDR3 is TGTGCCAGCACGTCTTTGGCAGGGCGCGCTCAGCCCCAGCATTTT. This codes for CASTSLAGRAQPQHF.

This clonotype was counted a few times. A much larger clone differs by one base, so this may be a read error. The V and J genes are TRBV24-1 and TRBJ1-2, with unresolved D. Germline CDR1 KGHDR, CDR2 SFDVKD. This CDR3 is built from 13 residues. Between the trimmed V and J ends, which lost 1 base and 3 bases, there was a span of 5 bases. This CDR3 is CATSDFGDYGYTF. Written as DNA, the CDR3 is TGTGCCACCAGTGATTTCGGGGACTATGGCTACACCTTC.

The table lists this clonotype with many counts. V usage is TRBV29-1 and J usage is TRBJ1-1; D is uncertain. The germline V and J ends were trimmed by 3 bases and 4 bases, with 15 bases remaining between them. Germline V gene lookup returns CDR1 SQVTM and CDR2 ANQGSEA. CDR3 length equals 14 residues. The CDR3 sequence: CSVEVRAKGTEAFF. DNA for the CDR3: TGCAGCGTTGAGGTCCGGGCGAAGGGCACTGAAGCTTTCTTT.

This clonotype was seen ten or more times. The chain recombines TRBV12-3 or TRBV12-4 with TRBJ1-2; perhaps TRBD1 as D (5 bases). The CDR3 consists of 14 residues. Trimming removed 4 bases from V and 0 bases from J, with 9 bases in between. The CDR3: CASSSGASNYGYTF. CDR3 nucleotide sequence: TGTGCCAGCAGTTCTGGGGCCTCTAACTATGGCTACACCTTC.

This clonotype was found many times. The genes are TRBV7-8 and TRBJ1-5; 7 bases line up with TRBD1. Germline CDR1 SGHVS, CDR2 FQNEAQ. J was trimmed by 2 bases and V by 5 bases; bases with no gene match: 12. CDR3 size: 17 residues. Here the CDR3 reads CASSTRRQGVGNQPQHF. The CDR3 region has the DNA TGTGCCAGCAGCACAAGAAGACAGGGCGTCGGCAATCAGCCCCAGCATTTT.